This TCR beta chain was captured by sequencing in a study of blood T cell repertoires in COVID-19. Overall study context: From the United States, Italy and Spain came samples of acute and convalescent COVID-19. Sources were T cells, B-cell-depleted T cells, or PBMCs; the material itself was cDNA or gDNA.

V was pared by 4 bases and J by 2 bases, with 23 bases between. This CDR3 contains 18 residues. From germline, CDR1 is MGHRA and CDR2 YSYEKL. Source study methods: Reference gene primers were amplified, and this amplification served to estimate nucleated cell counts. The table came from immunoSEQ multiplex PCR; TCRdb's copy has only in-frame clones and leaves some out. V and J calls and clone size come straight from that table; D and trimming were deduced from the DNA. Of 110,000 or so clones detected, over 75% appear once; the ten largest clones hold around 3.9%. This sequence originates from a man aged 45-65 years with acute or convalescent COVID-19. Sequencing was done on a sample of peripheral blood. The chain combines TRBV4-1 with TRBJ1-2; D is possibly TRBD1 (6 bases). CDR3 sequence reads: CASSLDWGWDTMNYGYTF. In DNA form, the CDR3 reads TGCGCCAGCAGCCTAGACTGGGGTTGGGACACTATGAACTATGGCTACACCTTC.